A selection of T cell receptor beta chains follows, all from one sample in a study of CD8+ T cells in alopecia areata. The table came from immunoSEQ multiplex PCR; TCRdb's copy has only in-frame clones and leaves some out. The sample has about 190,000 clones, 50% to 60% seen once; the top ten hold 0.65% to 0.7%. The specimen comprised CD4+ T cells sorted from blood, sampled at week 4, from a patient treated with tofacitinib. The receptors were gathered from a human donor with alopecia areata. CDR3s include the opening cysteine and the closing phenylalanine or tryptophan. A D gene is named only where the DNA matches it firmly. Only some rows state a clone size, as once, few, many or a class for expanded clones.

clone size | J gene | V gene | D gene | CDR3 protein | CDR3 DNA
. | TRBJ1-2 | TRBV30 | TRBD1 | CAWNGQGDGYTF | TGTGCCTGGAATGGACAGGGGGACGGCTACACCTTC
. | TRBJ2-7 | TRBV29-1 | TRBD2 | CSVVERDYEQYF | TGCAGCGTTGTCGAGCGGGACTACGAGCAGTACTTC
. | TRBJ2-1 | TRBV4-2 | . | CASSQGARGDEQFF | TGTGCCAGCAGCCAAGGGGCCAGGGGCGATGAGCAGTTCTTC
. | TRBJ2-3 | TRBV30 | . | CAWAPGPTTPTDTQYF | TGTGCCTGGGCACCGGGACCAACTACACCCACAGATACGCAGTATTTT
few | TRBJ2-5 | TRBV15 | TRBD1 | CATSLTGGGETQYF | TGTGCCACCAGCTTAACAGGGGGTGGAGAGACCCAGTACTTC
. | TRBJ2-7 | TRBV13 | TRBD1 | CASSSGTGLRSYEQYF | TGTGCCAGCAGTTCCGGGACAGGGTTAAGGAGCTACGAGCAGTACTTC
few | TRBJ1-5 | TRBV15 | . | CATSAHESFLGGDQPQHF | TGTGCCACCAGCGCGCATGAGAGTTTTTTGGGGGGCGATCAGCCCCAGCATTTT
. | TRBJ2-3 | TRBV25-1 | . | CASSPGGGRGDTQYF | TGTGCCAGCAGTCCAGGGGGCGGGAGAGGGGATACGCAGTATTTT
few | TRBJ2-1 | TRBV29-1 | TRBD2 | CSVGTSGVTYNEQFF | TGCAGCGTTGGGACTAGCGGGGTCACCTACAATGAGCAGTTCTTC
few | TRBJ1-2 | TRBV4-1 | TRBD1 | CASSQPDRGQKGYTF | TGCGCCAGCAGCCAGCCGGACAGGGGGCAAAAAGGCTACACCTTC
. | TRBJ2-1 | TRBV11-2 | . | CASSSNLAIREQFF | TGTGCCAGCAGCTCTAACCTTGCCATTCGGGAGCAGTTCTTC